These T cell receptor beta chains were read from a single sample in a study of cytomegalovirus exposure and HLA in healthy donors. Libraries were prepared by immunoSEQ multiplex PCR; TCRdb keeps only in-frame clonotypes and omits some of them. The sample's table shows around 36,000 clones. The sequenced sample was PBMCs. The receptors shown here come from a woman aged 30 to 39 in good health and CMV-seropositive. Both conserved end residues are part of each CDR3. A D gene is named only where the DNA matches it firmly.

j_call,v_call,d_call,cdr3_aa,cdr3_nt
TRBJ1-1,TRBV7-9,-,CASSLEGTPNTEAFF,TGTGCCAGCAGCTTAGAGGGGACACCCAACACTGAAGCTTTCTTT
TRBJ1-1,TRBV6-6,-,CASSFPGGRSTEAFF,TGTGCCAGCAGTTTTCCGGGGGGGAGGAGCACTGAAGCTTTCTTT
TRBJ2-6,TRBV5-1,-,CASSLEGRGSGANVLTF,TGCGCCAGCAGCTTGGAGGGTCGGGGCTCTGGGGCCAACGTCCTGACTTTC
TRBJ1-2,TRBV7-8,-,CASSLKSGTDSYGYTF,TGTGCCAGCAGCCTAAAGTCCGGGACGGACAGCTATGGCTACACCTTC
TRBJ1-2,TRBV5-4,-,CASSPKETANYGYTF,TGTGCCAGCAGCCCGAAGGAGACAGCTAACTATGGCTACACCTTC
TRBJ1-5,TRBV19,-,CASSIERGGAQPQHF,TGTGCCAGTAGTATAGAACGGGGAGGAGCACAGCCCCAGCATTTT
TRBJ1-1,TRBV5-6,TRBD1,CASKGTFGTGGTEAFF,TGTGCCAGCAAAGGGACCTTCGGGACAGGGGGCACTGAAGCTTTCTTT
TRBJ1-1,TRBV5-4,-,CASRSQGANTEAFF,TGTGCCAGCAGAAGCCAGGGTGCGAACACTGAAGCTTTCTTT
TRBJ1-3,TRBV28,-,CASSTNSFSSSGNTIYF,TGTGCCAGCAGTACGAACAGCTTTTCTTCATCTGGAAACACCATATATTTT
TRBJ2-7,TRBV30,-,CAWSPQSSYEQYF,TGTGCCTGGAGTCCCCAGTCTTCCTACGAGCAGTACTTC
TRBJ2-7,TRBV11-2,-,CASSHYRVSGYEQYF,TGTGCCAGCAGCCACTACAGGGTCTCCGGCTACGAGCAGTACTTC
TRBJ2-7,TRBV18,-,CASSLDMAYEQYF,TGTGCCAGCTCACTGGACATGGCCTACGAGCAGTACTTC
TRBJ2-3,TRBV6-5,TRBD2,CASSLVAGGDTQYF,TGTGCCAGCAGTTTGGTAGCGGGGGGAGATACGCAGTATTTT
TRBJ2-7,TRBV6-5,-,CASSKRELDYEQYF,TGTGCCAGCAGTAAACGGGAACTTGACTACGAGCAGTACTTC
TRBJ2-2,TRBV15,TRBD1,CATSRDSRQGAAGELFF,TGTGCCACCAGCAGAGATTCCCGCCAGGGGGCGGCCGGGGAGCTGTTTTTT
TRBJ2-3,TRBV11-3,-,CASSLGSSTDTQYF,TGTGCCAGCAGCTTAGGCAGTAGCACAGATACGCAGTATTTT
TRBJ2-5,TRBV11-3,TRBD1,CASSSAGTEQETQYF,TGTGCCAGCAGCTCGGCCGGGACAGAGCAAGAGACCCAGTACTTC
TRBJ1-3,TRBV19,TRBD1,CASSPGTGFGNTIYF,TGTGCCAGTAGTCCGGGGACAGGGTTTGGAAACACCATATATTTT
TRBJ2-2,TRBV11-3,-,CASSFQTRIVTGELFF,TGTGCCAGCAGCTTCCAAACTAGGATCGTGACCGGGGAGCTGTTTTTT
TRBJ2-7,TRBV28,-,CASSLWPGGYEQYF,TGTGCCAGCAGTTTATGGCCGGGTGGCTACGAGCAGTACTTC
TRBJ2-7,TRBV6-1,TRBD1,CASSEDRARGEQYF,TGTGCCAGCAGTGAGGACAGGGCACGGGGAGAGCAGTACTTC
TRBJ2-5,TRBV11-2,-,CASSFAGETQYF,TGTGCCAGCAGCTTTGCCGGAGAGACCCAGTACTTC
TRBJ1-2,TRBV29-1,-,CSASREGLYGYTF,TGCAGCGCTTCTAGGGAGGGGCTGTATGGCTACACCTTC
TRBJ2-6,TRBV6-1,-,CASTEQSSGANVLTF,TGTGCCAGCACGGAACAGTCCTCTGGGGCCAACGTCCTGACTTTC
TRBJ2-7,TRBV27,-,CASTPRGETYEQYF,TGTGCCAGCACCCCCAGGGGAGAGACTTACGAGCAGTACTTC
TRBJ1-3,TRBV30,TRBD1,CAWGQGSGTIYF,TGTGCCTGGGGACAGGGTTCGGGCACCATATATTTT
TRBJ2-7,TRBV5-6,-,CASGGDRSYEQYF,TGTGCCAGCGGAGGGGACAGATCCTACGAGCAGTACTTC